A selection of T cell receptor beta chains follows, all from one sample in a study of CD8 T cells in ankylosing spondylitis. In TCRdb, the 5' RACE reads were re-called with MiXCR into one record per CDR3 protein. The data contain 500,000 to 550,000 distinct CDR3 sequences, roughly an eighth of them singletons. The specimen was blood, either unsorted or a sorted T cell fraction (not recorded which). The receptors stem from a male donor with ankylosing spondylitis. The conserved cysteine and the conserved F or W are not part of the CDR3 here. Fields, in order: V gene, J gene, CDR3 protein.

V: TRBV29-1
J: TRBJ1-5
CDR3: SVGQGRGQPQH

V: TRBV20-1
J: TRBJ2-3
CDR3: SARDPGRSTDTQY

V: TRBV5-5
J: TRBJ2-1
CDR3: ASSIGVRNEQF

V: TRBV2
J: TRBJ2-2
CDR3: ASSVVRVSTGELF

V: TRBV11-2
J: TRBJ1-1
CDR3: ASSSRGAKKPEAF

V: TRBV25-1
J: TRBJ2-1
CDR3: ASSESGDEQF

V: TRBV18
J: TRBJ2-1
CDR3: ASSVLAVPYNEQF

V: TRBV4-2
J: TRBJ2-5
CDR3: ASSQGNTQETQY

V: TRBV7-8
J: TRBJ1-3
CDR3: ASSWGEEGAYGNTIY

V: TRBV12-3/TRBV12-4
J: TRBJ2-1
CDR3: ASTPGDEQF

V: TRBV20-1
J: TRBJ1-1
CDR3: SAIPFSEAF

V: TRBV3-1
J: TRBJ2-2
CDR3: ASSQEVDTTGELF

V: TRBV20-1
J: TRBJ2-1
CDR3: SASKTSGSSYNEQF

V: TRBV7-9
J: TRBJ2-2
CDR3: ASSLGGRAGRTGELF

V: TRBV6-5
J: TRBJ1-5
CDR3: ASRLLSNQPQH

V: TRBV20-1
J: TRBJ2-2
CDR3: SARVLAGVPGELF

V: TRBV6-2/TRBV6-3
J: TRBJ2-3
CDR3: ASSFPTGTGPTLSTDTQY